Each of the 2 T cell receptor beta chains below was sequenced from the same sample in a study of T cells after yellow fever vaccination. Via MiXCR, TCRdb re-called the 5' RACE reads, giving one row per CDR3 protein. Of 450,000 to 600,000 distinct CDR3 sequences in the sample, approximately 15% were seen once. Sequencing used PBMCs, obtained on the day of the yellow fever booster vaccination. The receptors come from a young man who received the YFV17D yellow fever vaccine.

V usage is TRBV9 and J usage is TRBJ2-5, with TRBD2 matching over 12 bases. Trimming cost V 3 bases and J 4 bases; bases outside gene matches: 10. The CDR3 is 17 residues long. Germline CDR1 SGDLS, CDR2 YYNGEE. The CDR3 here is CASSAAPTSGRRETQYF. CDR3 nucleotide sequence: TGTGCCAGCAGCGCGGCCCCTACTAGCGGGAGGAGAGAGACCCAGTACTTC. Using reference TRBV9 and TRBJ2-5 for the parts outside the CDR3, the full variable domain is DSGVTQTPKHLITATGQRVTLRCSPRSGDLSVYWYQQSLDQGLQFLIQYYNGEERAKGNILERFSAQQFPDLHSELNLSSLELGDSALYFCASSAAPTSGRRETQYFGPGTRLLVL.

The rearrangement uses TRBV11-1 and TRBJ2-6, with unresolved D. With 0 bases removed from V and 0 bases from J, the gap between germline ends came to 15 bases. Germline V gene data show CDR1 as SGHAT and CDR2 as FQDESV (reference sequence). The CDR3 consists of 19 residues. The DNA of the CDR3 is TGTGCCAGCAGCTTAGCGCTCTCTCTTCCATCCTCTGGGGCCAACGTCCTGACTTTC. It translates to CASSLALSLPSSGANVLTF.